This entry lists 14 T cell receptor beta chains sequenced from one sample in a study of CD8+ T cells in alopecia areata. As the sequencing template, cDNA was produced by extracting RNA and reverse transcribing it. Generated by immunoSEQ multiplex PCR, the TCRdb table keeps only in-frame clones and is missing some. The sample yields some 100,000 clones, 55% to 65% seen once. Material for sequencing was CD4+ T cells sorted from blood. Receptor source: a human donor in good health.

This CDR3 is CAGVRQGVDEGGYTF. DNA for the CDR3: TGTGCCGGGGTACGACAGGGGGTCGATGAGGGTGGCTACACCTTC. The J gene is TRBJ1-2, the V gene TRBV6-1; TRBD1 matches 9 bases. The CDR3 contains 15 residues. Germline V gene sequence: CDR1 MNHNS, CDR2 SASEGT. V gave up 11 bases and J gave up 7 bases; unmatched junction bases: 17.

This clone was seen more than once but under ten times. This chain joins TRBV6-5 and TRBJ1-3; 7 bases match TRBD1. Per germline, CDR1 MNHEY and CDR2 SVGAGI. The junction had 4 bases not matched to a gene; V was cut back by 6 bases and J by 2 bases. CDR3 size: 14 residues. CDR3 DNA sequence: TGTGCCAGCAGGGGACAGTCAGCTGGAAACACCATATATTTT. Translated, it gives CASRGQSAGNTIYF.

Only a few counts were recorded for this clone. The genes are TRBV29-1 and TRBJ2-5; D possibly corresponds to TRBD1 (6 bases). This CDR3 is built from 13 residues. V lost 7 bases, J lost 0 bases, and 12 bases lay in between. Per germline, CDR1 SQVTM and CDR2 ANQGSEA. CDR3 protein: CSAVGQYQETQYF. CDR3 coding DNA: TGCAGCGCCGTAGGACAGTACCAAGAGACCCAGTACTTC.

The chain combines TRBV7-3 with TRBJ1-1, with a weak D call TRBD1 (6 bases). CDR1 and CDR2 (germline): SGHTA, FQGTGA. Deletions cut 3 bases from V and 7 bases from J, with 21 bases between. The CDR3 sequence is 16 residues long. This CDR3 is CASSLTPGAPGGEAFF. CDR3 DNA: TGTGCCAGCAGCTTGACGCCGGGGGCGCCGGGCGGTGAAGCTTTCTTT.

This chain uses TRBV29-1 with TRBJ1-2; TRBD1 matches at 9 bases. V gave up 3 bases and J gave up 6 bases; unmatched junction bases: 5. Germline V CDR1 and CDR2: SQVTM, ANQGSEA. This CDR3 comprises 13 residues. The chain's CDR3 is CSVETRTGDGYTF. In DNA, the CDR3 is TGCAGCGTTGAGACTCGGACAGGGGATGGCTACACCTTC.

The chain links TRBV2 to TRBJ1-1, with 8 bases lining up with TRBD1. The CDR3 extends over 11 amino acids. The junction had 5 bases not matched to a gene; V was cut back by 9 bases and J by 8 bases. The germline V gene encodes CDR1 SNHLY and CDR2 FYNNEI. CDR3 loop: CARGQAYEAFF. The CDR3, as DNA: TGTGCCAGGGGACAGGCGTACGAAGCTTTCTTT.

This chain uses TRBV29-1 with TRBJ2-3; a possible D gene is TRBD2 (5 bases). This CDR3 spans 14 amino acids. Germline assignment: CDR1 SQVTM and CDR2 ANQGSEA. Trimming took 7 bases from V and 4 from J, leaving 18 bases between them. CDR3 in DNA: TGCAGCGCCGAAGGACTGAAACCCCCAGATACGCAGTATTTT. It specifies CSAEGLKPPDTQYF.

A few counts support this clone. J is TRBJ2-1 and V is TRBV15; D is unclear. Trimming removed 0 bases from V and 5 bases from J, with 2 bases in between. The germline gives CDR1 LNHNV, CDR2 YYDKDF (reference sequence). The CDR3 runs 12 residues. The chain's CDR3 is CATSRDNNEQFF. The CDR3 nucleotides are TGTGCCACCAGCAGAGATAACAATGAGCAGTTCTTC.

The chain combines TRBV27 with TRBJ2-2; no clear D. Germline CDR1 and CDR2: MNHEY and SMNVEV (reference sequence). This CDR3 is 13 amino acids long. Deletions cut 6 bases from V and 1 base from J, with 6 bases between. The CDR3 here is CASSNRNTGELFF. For the CDR3, the DNA is TGTGCCAGCAGCAATAGGAACACCGGGGAGCTGTTTTTT.

Only a few counts were recorded for this clone. The V gene is TRBV7-8, the J gene TRBJ1-6; 9 nucleotides line up with TRBD1. The V gene's germline CDR1 is SGHVS and CDR2 FQNEAQ. The CDR3 consists of 14 residues. After removal of 5 bases from V and 10 bases from J, the junction contained 6 bases not matched to a gene. As DNA, the CDR3 is TGTGCCAGCAGCCCGGACAGGGGAGAGTCACCCCTCCACTTT. Protein: CASSPDRGESPLHF. The variable domain in full, with the rest retrieved from reference TRBV7-8 and TRBJ1-6, is GAGVSQSPRYKVAKRGQDVALRCDPISGHVSLFWYQQALGQGPEFLTYFQNEAQLDKSGLPSDRFFAERPEGSVSTLKIQRTQQEDSAVYLCASSPDRGESPLHFGNGTRLTVT.

The chain is built from TRBV5-1 and TRBJ2-3, with D possibly matching TRBD2 (6 bases). The ends were cut back, 2 bases at V and 0 bases at J, with 16 bases in the middle. Germline V gene data show CDR1 as SGHRS and CDR2 as YFSETQ. This CDR3 has 17 residues. This CDR3 is CASSLTGLSSSTDTQYF. The CDR3 region has the DNA TGCGCCAGCAGCTTAACGGGACTTAGTTCTAGCACAGATACGCAGTATTTT.

This clone has more than one count but fewer than ten. Other DNA sequences from this sample encode an identical CDR3 as well. The chain couples TRBV5-1 to TRBJ2-5; 8 bases are a match to TRBD2. The ends lost 1 base at V and 2 bases at J; junction bases unmatched: 1. The CDR3 extends over 14 amino acids. Germline-derived CDR1 and CDR2 are SGHRS and YFSETQ. CDR3 DNA sequence: TGCGCCAGCAGCTTGACGGGGGGGCAAGAGACCCAGTACTTC. It is translated as CASSLTGGQETQYF.

The table lists this clone with a few counts. The genes are TRBV7-2 and TRBJ1-1; a possible D gene is TRBD1 (6 bases). There are 15 residues in the CDR3. The V and J ends lost 1 base and 6 bases respectively, with 15 bases between them. Germline loops: CDR1 SGHTA, CDR2 FQGNSA. The CDR3 bases are TGTGCCAGCAGCTTAGATGGGGGGGGCACGGCTGAAGCTTTCTTT. Its translation is CASSLDGGGTAEAFF.

There are a few counts of this clone. The chain combines TRBV2 with TRBJ1-1, with D unclear. CDR3 size: 13 residues. Trimming removed 3 bases at V and 4 bases at J, with 9 bases between. CDR1 SNHLY and CDR2 FYNNEI come from the germline V gene. In DNA, the CDR3 is TGTGCCAGCAGTGAGGGGAGTATCACTGAAGCTTTCTTT. This sequence encodes CASSEGSITEAFF. The complete variable domain, with remaining parts taken from reference TRBV2 and TRBJ1-1, reads EPEVTQTPSHQVTQMGQEVILRCVPISNHLYFYWYRQILGQKVEFLVSFYNNEISEKSEIFDDQFSVERPDGSNFTLKIRSTKLEDSAMYFCASSEGSITEAFFGQGTRLTVV.